Shown below are 3 T cell receptor beta chains from a single sample sequenced in a study of identical twins. Each CDR3 protein gets one entry after TCRdb re-called the 5' RACE reads with MiXCR. Of roughly 230,000 distinct CDR3 sequences listed, about 8.9% are singletons. The sample was also reused in another study, on yellow fever vaccine responses in identical twins.

The sequenced sample consisted of CD8+ T cells sorted from blood. These receptors came from a woman aged 18-29 years in good health.

A few counts support this clonotype. In nucleotides, the CDR3 is TGTGCCAGCAGCTTAGGGGGGGGCGGTACCTACGAGCAGTACTTC. Its protein is CASSLGGGGTYEQYF. The rearrangement uses TRBV7-8 and TRBJ2-7, with D perhaps TRBD2 (7 bases). This CDR3 has 15 amino acids. With 1 base removed from V and 2 bases from J, the gap between germline ends came to 12 bases. The germline gives CDR1 SGHVS, CDR2 FQNEAQ.

This clonotype showed up many times. The chain is built from TRBV29-1 and TRBJ2-2; D is possibly TRBD1 (5 bases). Germline loops: CDR1 SQVTM, CDR2 ANQGSEA. V lost 6 bases and J 2 bases, leaving 13 bases between the germline ends. The CDR3 covers 14 residues. The CDR3: CSVRTNVNTGELFF. CDR3 in DNA: TGCAGCGTCCGGACAAACGTTAACACCGGGGAGCTGTTTTTT.

Worth noting for this clonotype: This may be a read error, as it is one base from a much larger clone. The chain couples TRBV6-2 or TRBV6-3 to TRBJ2-7, with TRBD2 as a possible D gene (5 bases). The germline gives CDR1 MNHEY, CDR2 SVGEGT. The CDR3 runs 13 residues. The V and J ends lost 1 base and 3 bases respectively, with 7 bases between them. The CDR3 loop reads CASSYYAGYEQYF. DNA for the CDR3: TGTGCCAGCAGTTACTACGCGGGCTACGAGCAGTACTTC.